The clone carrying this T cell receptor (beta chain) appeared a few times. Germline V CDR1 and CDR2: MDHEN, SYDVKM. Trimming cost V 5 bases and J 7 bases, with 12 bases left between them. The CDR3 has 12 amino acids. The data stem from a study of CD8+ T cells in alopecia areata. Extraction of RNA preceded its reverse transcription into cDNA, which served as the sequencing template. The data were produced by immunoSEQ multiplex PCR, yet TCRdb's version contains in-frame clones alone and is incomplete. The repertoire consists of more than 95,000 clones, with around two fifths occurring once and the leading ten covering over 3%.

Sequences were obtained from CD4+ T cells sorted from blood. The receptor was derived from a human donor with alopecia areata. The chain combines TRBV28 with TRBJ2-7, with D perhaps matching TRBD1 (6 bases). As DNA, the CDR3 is TGTGCCAGCAGTGTGGGGGCCCGTGAGCAGTACTTC. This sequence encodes CASSVGAREQYF.